This TCR beta chain emerged from a study of T cell changes during pregnancy in multiple sclerosis. Profiling relied on immunoSEQ multiplex PCR, and the TCRdb table lists in-frame clones only, not all of them. The sample has around 30,000 clones; 85% to 95% are singletons. Trimming cost V 5 bases and J 10 bases, with 17 bases left between them. Germline CDR1 reads MDHEN; CDR2 reads SYDVKM. The CDR3 loop spans 13 amino acids. The gene calls are TRBV28 and TRBJ1-1; D not resolved. Sequencing used CD4+ T cells from peripheral blood mononuclear cells, obtained in the second trimester of pregnancy. This receptor was obtained from a female donor with multiple sclerosis, enrolled in a pregnancy study. The CDR3, as DNA: TGTGCCAGCAGTCCCGCCCGGATGGGAGGAGCTTTCTTT. It encodes CASSPARMGGAFF.